This T cell receptor beta chain emerged from a study of blood T cell repertoires in COVID-19 (dated by TCRdb to 2018 to 2021). As for the study more broadly: Samples from collaborators originated in the United States, Italy and Spain and spanned both the acute and convalescent phases of COVID-19. The repertoires were released in a freely available public database intended as a resource for research on the immune response to SARS-CoV-2. HLA class I and class II types, where available, came from metadata supplied by the sample provider rather than from assay-based typing. Subjects who had been exposed to COVID-19, were actively infected with it, or had recovered from it provided the deeply sampled blood TCRbeta repertoires that made up the dataset. The prospective study material was composed of cDNA or gDNA derived from T cells, B-cell-depleted T cells, or PBMCs. The sample metadata nearly always contained a de-identified subject ID, COVID-19 status, age in years and sex. The samples were drawn from the first 160 participants of the ongoing ImmuneRACE study and from some 1,300 subjects provided by 6 global collaborators. The study at large found these results: How much clinical and demographic metadata was included differed by source and by participant, and the metadata was provided uncurated.

Participants in the prospective study were aged about 18 to 95 years, lived in about two dozen United States geographic areas, and enrolled through a virtual design. Cohort assignment in the prospective study relied on participant-reported clinical history from a screening survey and a study questionnaire. Recovered participants in ImmuneRACE Cohort 3 were defined as having two consecutive negative NP/OP PCR tests, clearance from a healthcare professional, or resolution of symptoms. Each participant in the prospective study had whole blood, serum and a nasopharyngeal or oropharyngeal swab collected by mobile phlebotomists. Prospective study participants could optionally give additional blood draws and questionnaires over an approximately 2-month period. Before DNA extraction, prospective study blood samples were shipped either frozen or at room temperature. The immunoSEQ Assay, a bias-controlled multiplex PCR, was used to amplify TCRbeta CDR3 regions from genomic DNA. In the authors' own workflow: Nucleated cell counts per sample were estimated from amplification of reference gene primers within the assay. To quantify the absolute abundance of each unique TCRbeta CDR3 rearrangement, sequence reads were collapsed and filtered. For each sample, productive Simpson clonality was calculated as the square root of Simpson's diversity index across productive rearrangements. Drawn from immuneACCESS, this table holds only the in-frame rearrangements with V and J called that TCRdb kept. Clones are partly lost; checked studies trace under half to an unresolved V gene and leave the rest unexplained. The V and J calls and clone size were taken over from that table, and D and trimming were inferred from the DNA. This sample has roughly 360,000 clones in its table, and 80% to 90% of those were observed once. About 1.5% of the sample comes from the top ten.

Worth noting for this clone: It has no known antigen specificity. No much larger clonotype is one base removed from it; base qualities were not supplied.

Sequencing input: PBMCs or T cells enriched from blood (not recorded which). The source of this sequence is a man aged 25-45 years who had recovered from COVID-19.

The DNA sequence is as follows: TGTGCCTGGGGGACAGGGGCCTACACCGGGGAGCTGTTTTTT. Translated, it reads CAWGTGAYTGELFF. The chain couples TRBV30 to TRBJ2-2; TRBD1 aligns with 10 central bases. V lost 5 bases and J lost 3 bases, and the count of bases not matched to a germline gene is 3. Sequences GTSNPN (CDR1) and SVGIG (CDR2) are obtained from the germline V gene (reference sequence). Reading from cysteine to phenylalanine, the CDR3 counts 14 amino acids. Only CDR3 DNA is held: 42 bases, read in frame from base 1. With all but the CDR3 taken from the reference TRBV30 and TRBJ2-2 genes, the full variable domain is: SQTIHQWPATLVQPVGSPLSLECTVEGTSNPNLYWYRQAAGRGLQLLFYSVGIGQISSEVPQNLSASRPQDRQFILSSKKLLLSDSGFYLCAWGTGAYTGELFFGEGSRLTVL.